This T cell receptor (beta chain) was sequenced in a study of T cells in Graves' hyperthyroidism and ophthalmopathy. General study points: Blood also showed most of the thyroid clonotypes that were expanded above 0.001.

Authors of the study amplified TCR beta CDR3 regions from RNA transcripts. The HTBI primer set served for first-round RT-PCR of the TCR CDR3. MiXCR, run by TCRdb on the multiplex PCR reads, gives a single entry per CDR3 protein. The sample holds about 200,000 distinct CDR3 sequences, roughly 18% seen once. This CDR3 has 13 residues. The germline V and J ends were trimmed by 1 base and 1 base, with 4 bases remaining between them. From germline, CDR1 is MGHDK and CDR2 SYGVNS. This clonotype turned up a few times. The antigen remains unidentified. A read error may be the cause here, since a much bigger clone is one base away. Isolation of PBMCs was performed on around 9.7 ml fresh peripheral blood.

Sequenced material: blood. The chain uses TRBV25-1 and TRBJ1-1; D is uncertain. The source of this sequence is a middle-aged man with Graves' hyperthyroidism. The CDR3 reads CASSEWGNTEAFF. The CDR3 region has the DNA TGTGCCAGCAGTGAATGGGGGAACACTGAAGCTTTCTTT.